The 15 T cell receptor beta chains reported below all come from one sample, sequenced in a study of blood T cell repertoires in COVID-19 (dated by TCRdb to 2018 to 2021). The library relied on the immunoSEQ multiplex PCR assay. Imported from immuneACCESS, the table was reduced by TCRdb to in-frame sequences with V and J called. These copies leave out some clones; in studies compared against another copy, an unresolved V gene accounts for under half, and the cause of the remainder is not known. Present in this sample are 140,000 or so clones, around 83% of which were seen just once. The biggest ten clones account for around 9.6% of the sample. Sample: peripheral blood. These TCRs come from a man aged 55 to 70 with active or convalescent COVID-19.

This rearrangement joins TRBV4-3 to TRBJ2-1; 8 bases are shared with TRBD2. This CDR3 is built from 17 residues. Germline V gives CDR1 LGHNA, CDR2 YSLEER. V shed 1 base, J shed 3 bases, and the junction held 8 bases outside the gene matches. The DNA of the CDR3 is TGCGCCAGCAGCCAAGGACTGGGACTAGGGTTCTACAATGAGCAGTTCTTC. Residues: CASSQGLGLGFYNEQFF.

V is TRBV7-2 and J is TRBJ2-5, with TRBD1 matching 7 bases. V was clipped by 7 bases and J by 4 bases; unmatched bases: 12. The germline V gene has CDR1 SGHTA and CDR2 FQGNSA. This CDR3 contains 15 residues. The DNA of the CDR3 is TGTGCCAGCAACGAGTTAGGGGGCCGTCCAGAGACCCAGTACTTC. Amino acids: CASNELGGRPETQYF.

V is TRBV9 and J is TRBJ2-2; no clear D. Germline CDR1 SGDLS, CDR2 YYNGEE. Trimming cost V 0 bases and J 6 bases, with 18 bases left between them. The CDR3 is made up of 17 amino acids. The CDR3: CASSVGPLTGSSGELFF. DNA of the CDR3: TGTGCCAGCAGCGTAGGTCCCCTAACGGGTAGCTCCGGGGAGCTGTTTTTT.

This chain's CDR3 is CVTRGNTGELFF. Written as DNA, the CDR3 is TGTGTCACCCGGGGAAACACCGGGGAGCTGTTTTTT. This rearrangement joins TRBV12-3 or TRBV12-4 to TRBJ2-2, with TRBD2 as a possible D gene (5 bases). The CDR3 is 12 residues long.

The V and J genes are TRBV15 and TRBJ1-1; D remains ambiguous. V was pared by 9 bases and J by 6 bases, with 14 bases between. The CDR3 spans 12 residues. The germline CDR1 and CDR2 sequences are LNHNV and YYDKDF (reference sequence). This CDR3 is CATRRGSAEAFF. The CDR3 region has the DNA TGTGCCACGAGGCGGGGTAGCGCTGAAGCTTTCTTT.

The CDR3, as DNA: TGTGCCAGCTCACGGGCGGTACAGGGCAATCAGCCCCAGCATTTT. This encodes CASSRAVQGNQPQHF. This chain uses TRBV18 with TRBJ1-5; TRBD1 might be the D (5 bases). Trimming removed 4 bases at V and 2 bases at J, with 12 bases between. CDR1 is KGHSH and CDR2 is LQKENI in the germline V gene. The CDR3 covers 15 residues.

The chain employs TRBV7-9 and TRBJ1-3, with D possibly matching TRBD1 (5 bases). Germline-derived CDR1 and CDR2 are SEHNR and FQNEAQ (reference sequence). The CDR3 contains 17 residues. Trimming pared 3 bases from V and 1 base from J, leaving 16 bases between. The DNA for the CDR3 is TGTGCCAGCAGCTTTGGCCAGGGAGGATATTCTGGAAACACCATATATTTT. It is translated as CASSFGQGGYSGNTIYF.

CDR3 region: CASSRGQGANEAFF. In nucleotides, the CDR3 is TGTGCCAGCTCACGGGGACAGGGGGCGAATGAAGCTTTCTTT. The chain couples TRBV18 to TRBJ1-1, with TRBD1 matching 12 bases. Trimming cost V 4 bases and J 7 bases; bases outside gene matches: 4. The CDR3 is 14 residues long. Germline CDR1 is KGHSH and CDR2 is LQKENI.

CDR3 DNA sequence: TGTGCCAGCAGTGCCCTTCCGGGACAGAACTCTGGAAACACCATATATTTT. The encoded protein is CASSALPGQNSGNTIYF. This chain joins TRBV25-1 and TRBJ1-3, with TRBD1 matching 7 bases. The CDR3 totals 17 residues. Germline CDR1 is MGHDK and CDR2 is SYGVNS. Trimming took 4 bases from V and 0 from J; bases not matched to a gene: 9.

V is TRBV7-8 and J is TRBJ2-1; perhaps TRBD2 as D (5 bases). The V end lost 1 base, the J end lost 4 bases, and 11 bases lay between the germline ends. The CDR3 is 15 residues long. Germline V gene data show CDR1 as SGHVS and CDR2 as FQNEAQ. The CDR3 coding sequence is TGTGCCAGCAGCTTAGAGGGCGGGTCGTACAATGAGCAGTTCTTC. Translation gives CASSLEGGSYNEQFF. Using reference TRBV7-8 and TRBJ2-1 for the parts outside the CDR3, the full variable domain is GAGVSQSPRYKVAKRGQDVALRCDPISGHVSLFWYQQALGQGPEFLTYFQNEAQLDKSGLPSDRFFAERPEGSVSTLKIQRTQQEDSAVYLCASSLEGGSYNEQFFGPGTRLTVL.

The CDR3 is CASSIVGSGGTEAFF. CDR3 DNA: TGTGCCAGTAGTATAGTCGGGAGTGGGGGCACTGAAGCTTTCTTT. This chain joins TRBV19 and TRBJ1-1, with D perhaps matching TRBD1 (5 bases). The CDR3 has 15 residues. V lost 1 base and J lost 4, with 13 bases in between. Per the germline V gene, CDR1 is LNHDA and CDR2 is SQIVND (reference sequence).

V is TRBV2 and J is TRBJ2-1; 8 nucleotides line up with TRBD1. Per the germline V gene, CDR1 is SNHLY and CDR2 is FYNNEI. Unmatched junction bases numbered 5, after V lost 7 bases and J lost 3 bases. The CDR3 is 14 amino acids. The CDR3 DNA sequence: TGTGCCAGCATACGACAGGGGAACTACAATGAGCAGTTCTTC. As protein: CASIRQGNYNEQFF.

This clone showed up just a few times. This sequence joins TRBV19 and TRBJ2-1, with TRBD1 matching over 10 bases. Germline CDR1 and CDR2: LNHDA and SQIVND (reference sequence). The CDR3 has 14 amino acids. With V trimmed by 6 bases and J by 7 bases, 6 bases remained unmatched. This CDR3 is CASSSGTGANEQFF. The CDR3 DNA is TGTGCCAGTAGCTCCGGGACAGGGGCAAATGAGCAGTTCTTC.

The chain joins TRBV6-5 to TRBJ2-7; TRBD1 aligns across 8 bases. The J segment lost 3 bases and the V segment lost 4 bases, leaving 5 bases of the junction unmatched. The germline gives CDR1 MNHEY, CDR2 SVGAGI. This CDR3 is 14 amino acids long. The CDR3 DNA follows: TGTGCCAGCAGTTCATGGGACAGGAACTACGAGCAGTACTTC. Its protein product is CASSSWDRNYEQYF.

As DNA, the CDR3 is TGTGCCAGCAGCCCAAATTTCTACGAGCAGTACTTC. It yields the protein CASSPNFYEQYF. This chain links TRBV14 with TRBJ2-7; D is unclear. This CDR3 is built from 12 residues. Germline V gene sequence: CDR1 SGHDN, CDR2 FVKESK. V was cut by 4 bases and J by 3 bases, with 7 bases left in between.